This T cell receptor beta chain originates from a study of blood T cells in healthy people across ages (dated by TCRdb to the mid-2010s). Concerning the study at large: In model experiments, template switching captured roughly one uniquely barcoded TCR beta cDNA molecule for every two T cells. The donors were divided into four age groups: young (average approximately 16 years), middle-aged (about 39), aged (about 62) and long-lived (about 90). The study measured age-related changes in TCR beta repertoire diversity using deep sequencing normalized with unique cDNA molecular identifiers. Two additional independent replicas of 1 million unique cDNA reads from the same blood draw were analyzed for two donors (one aged 18 to 30 and one aged 80 or older). Donors of different ages were randomly distributed across sequencing lanes to avoid experimental bias. Study-level results and caveats: As age increased, observed TCR beta diversity per million T cells dropped in a roughly linear way, and a significant reduction was already evident by age about 36. Because donor CMV infection status was unknown, age-related changes in expanded clonotypes were potentially confounded. Compared with the aged group, the long-lived group had more naive CD4+ T cells, fewer expanded clones and increased TCR diversity, a pattern suggesting age selection. Estimates of total diversity based on one million sequenced T cells were regarded as lower bounds and as underestimates. A strong correlation was found between observed TCR beta diversity and the percentage of naive T cells measured by flow cytometry. Conclusive comparison of naive and antigen-experienced compartments was prevented by the profiling of bulk unsorted PBMCs.

The donors were 40 or so Caucasian individuals from Russia, aged roughly 6 to 100 years, who were systemically healthy. Each donor gave 8 to 10 milliliters of peripheral blood, collected into EDTA-treated Vacutainer tubes. Ficoll-Paque density-gradient centrifugation was used to isolate PBMCs, with at least 6.5 million obtained per sample. Total RNA was extracted from PBMCs with Trizol reagent, with at least 5 micrograms obtained per sample. For every donor, an aliquot of PBMCs went through flow cytometry to measure the percentages of naive CD45RAhigh/CD27high T cells. CDR1 and CDR2 were assigned from the germline V gene (reference sequence) as SEHNR and FQNEAQ. The CDR3 measures 14 amino acids from cysteine to phenylalanine. The CDR3 DNA has 42 bases and is translated from base 1. Deletion took 2 bases off V and 2 bases off J, with a span of 10 bases between the germline ends. This clonotype was picked up a small number of times. The specificity of this receptor is unknown. Per-nucleotide qualities are absent, and no much larger clonotype sits a single base away.

Libraries were built with 5' RACE. The sequencing machine was an Illumina HiSeq 2500. A second PCR of about 6 to 11 cycles was run with a J-beta primer mix and a sample-barcoded 5' primer. A unique molecular identifier was introduced onto each TCR beta cDNA molecule by a template-switch 5' adaptor carrying 12 random nucleotides. Each sample yielded at least 2.5 million CDR3-containing paired-end reads. First-strand cDNA synthesis was performed from all RNA using the Mint cDNA synthesis kit, with priming by a TRBC-specific oligonucleotide. Following uracil-DNA glycosylase treatment, all cDNA underwent a first 18-cycle PCR with the universal primers M1SS and BC2_uni_R. The paper's processing steps were these. Normalization of each sample was performed by random selection of 1 million high-quality reads, each carrying a distinct molecular identifier. Instead of being binned into consensus sequences, reads with shared molecular identifiers were discarded. MiTCR, run with a Q25 quality threshold and the strictest error-elimination algorithm, handled CDR3 identification, clonotype clustering and error correction. A nonparametric unseen species model with Euler transformation was used to estimate a lower bound on total TCR beta diversity. TCRdb trimmed the raw reads at Q25, called clones with MiXCR and kept productive beta chains. Every entry covers one CDR3 protein and lists the most common genes and DNA from its rows. The V and J calls come from TCRdb's annotation, not from the publication. This sample is represented by 1.5 million to 2 million distinct CDR3 sequences; 28% of them were singletons. Roughly 8% of the sample belongs to the ten largest clones.

Sample: blood. The V gene is TRBV7-9 and the J gene is TRBJ2-7; TRBD1 is a weak D gene call, 5 bases matching. The receptor's source is a woman in her twenties or thirties in good health. The sequenced DNA is TGTGCCAGCAGCTTATCAGACAGACCCTACGAGCAGTACTTC. It translates to CASSLSDRPYEQYF.